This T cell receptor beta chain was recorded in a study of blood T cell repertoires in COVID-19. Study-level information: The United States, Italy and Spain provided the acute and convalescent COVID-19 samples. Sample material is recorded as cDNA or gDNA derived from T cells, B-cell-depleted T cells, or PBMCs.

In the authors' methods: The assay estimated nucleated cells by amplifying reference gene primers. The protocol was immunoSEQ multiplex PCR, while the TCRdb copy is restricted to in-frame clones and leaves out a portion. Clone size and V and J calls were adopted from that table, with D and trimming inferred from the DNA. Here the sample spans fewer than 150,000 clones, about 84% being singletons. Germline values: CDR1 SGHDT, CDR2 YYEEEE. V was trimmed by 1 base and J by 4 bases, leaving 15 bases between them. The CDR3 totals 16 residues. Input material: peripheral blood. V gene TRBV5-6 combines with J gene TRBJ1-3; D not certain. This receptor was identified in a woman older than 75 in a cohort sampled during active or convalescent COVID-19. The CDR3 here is CASSLRGSPSGNTIYF. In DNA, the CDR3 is TGTGCCAGCAGCTTGAGAGGGAGTCCTTCCGGAAACACCATATATTTT.